This TCR beta chain emerged from a study of blood T cell repertoires in COVID-19. Study-level background: T cells, B-cell-depleted T cells, or PBMCs supplied cDNA or gDNA.

Profiling relied on immunoSEQ multiplex PCR, and the TCRdb table lists in-frame clones only, not all of them. The sample includes roughly 250,000 clones, around 87% of them seen just once. The TCR was taken from a man aged 55-75 years who had recovered from COVID-19. Material for sequencing was peripheral blood.

The CDR3 coding sequence is TGTGCCATCAATCAGGGCTATGATCAGCCCCAGCATTTT. It codes for CAINQGYDQPQHF. The chain carries TRBV10-3 and TRBJ1-5; tentative D call: TRBD1 (5 bases). CDR3 size: 13 residues. The V end was cut by 7 bases, the J end by 5 bases, with 12 bases between. Germline V gene data show CDR1 as ENHRY and CDR2 as SYGVKD.